Listed below are T cell receptor beta chains from one sample, sequenced in a study of blood T cell repertoires in COVID-19. Only in-frame clones appear in the TCRdb table, and some are missing; sequencing was by immunoSEQ multiplex PCR. The sample has roughly 370,000 clones, more than 75% seen once. The source material was PBMCs or T cells enriched from blood (not recorded which). All receptors come from a woman between 45 and 60 years old who had recovered from COVID-19. Each CDR3 is given with its conserved first and last residue. D genes are given only for firm matches. Only some rows state a clone size, as once, few, many or a class for expanded clones.

clone_size d_call j_call v_call cdr3_aa cdr3_nt
- - TRBJ2-1 TRBV7-2 CASSDSWGDEQFF TGTGCCAGCAGCGATTCGTGGGGCGATGAGCAGTTCTTC
- - TRBJ2-5 TRBV7-2 CASSLFGRGRPETQYF TGTGCCAGCAGCTTATTCGGGAGGGGGCGACCCGAGACCCAGTACTTC
- - TRBJ1-6 TRBV7-9 CASSSREGPYNSPLHF TGTGCCAGCAGCTCCAGGGAAGGACCCTATAATTCACCCCTCCACTTT
- TRBD2 TRBJ2-3 TRBV2 CASSVERGYTDTQYF TGTGCCAGCAGTGTAGAGCGGGGGTATACGGATACGCAGTATTTT
- - TRBJ2-1 TRBV11-3 CASSLDGRGAGEQFF TGTGCCAGCAGCTTAGATGGCAGGGGGGCCGGAGAGCAGTTCTTC
- - TRBJ2-3 TRBV3-1/TRBV3-2 CASSQYPELGTQYF TGTGCCAGCAGCCAGTATCCAGAACTAGGTACGCAGTATTTT
- - TRBJ2-3 TRBV7-8 CASSPTGIGTDTQYF TGTGCCAGCAGCCCAACAGGGATTGGGACAGATACGCAGTATTTT
many - TRBJ1-3 TRBV4-1 CASSQGAQGRAGNTIYF TGCGCCAGCAGCCAGGGGGCCCAGGGGAGGGCTGGAAACACCATATATTTT
- - TRBJ1-1 TRBV7-2 CASSLEFGWGVNTEAFF TGTGCCAGCAGCTTAGAATTTGGGTGGGGGGTGAACACTGAAGCTTTCTTT
- TRBD1 TRBJ2-1 TRBV7-2 CASSPDRALNEQFF TGTGCCAGCAGCCCCGACAGGGCCCTCAATGAGCAGTTCTTC
- TRBD2 TRBJ2-3 TRBV18 CASSQGGETQYF TGTGCCAGCTCTCAGGGAGGGGAAACGCAGTATTTT